This entry is about one T cell receptor (beta chain). The antigen is unknown. The data originate from a study of radiotherapy plus CTLA-4 blockade in lung cancer. General observations from the study: Subsequent to radiotherapy plus ipilimumab, tumor-derived TCR clones underwent expansion in blood.

The trim removed 6 bases at V and 2 bases at J, leaving 5 bases unmatched. Germline V gene data show CDR1 as SQVTM and CDR2 as ANQGSEA. CDR3 length: 13 amino acids. Sequenced by immunoSEQ multiplex PCR; TCRdb stores in-frame clones only, minus some. In the table there are about 16,000 clones, around 70% of which are singletons. The sample in question was peripheral blood, obtained from a patient treated with radiotherapy plus ipilimumab. This chain uses TRBV29-1 with TRBJ1-2; the match to TRBD1 covers 8 bases. The sequence derives from a human donor with non-small cell lung cancer whose response to radiotherapy plus ipilimumab could not be evaluated. This CDR3 is CSVQDRVNYGYTF. In DNA form, the CDR3 reads TGCAGCGTCCAGGACAGGGTAAACTATGGCTACACCTTC.